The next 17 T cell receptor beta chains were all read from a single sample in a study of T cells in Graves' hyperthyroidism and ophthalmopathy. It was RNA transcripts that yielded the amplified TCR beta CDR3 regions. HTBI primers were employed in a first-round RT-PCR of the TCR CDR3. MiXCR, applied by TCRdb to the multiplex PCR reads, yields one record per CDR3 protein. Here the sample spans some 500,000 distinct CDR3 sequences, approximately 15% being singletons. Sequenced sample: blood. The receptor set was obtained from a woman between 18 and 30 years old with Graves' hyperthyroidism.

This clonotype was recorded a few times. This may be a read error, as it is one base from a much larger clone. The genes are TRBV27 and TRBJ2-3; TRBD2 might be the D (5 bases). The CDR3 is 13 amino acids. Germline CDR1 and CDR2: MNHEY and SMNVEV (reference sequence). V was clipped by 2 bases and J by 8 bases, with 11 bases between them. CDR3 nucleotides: TGTGCCAGCAGTTTAGCGAGGGCAGGTACGCAGTATTTT. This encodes CASSLARAGTQYF.

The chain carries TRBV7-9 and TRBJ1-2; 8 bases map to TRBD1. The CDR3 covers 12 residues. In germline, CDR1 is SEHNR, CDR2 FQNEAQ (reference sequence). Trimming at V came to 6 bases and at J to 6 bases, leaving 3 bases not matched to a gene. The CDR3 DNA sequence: TGTGCCAGCAGGACGGGACAGGATGGCTACACCTTC. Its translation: CASRTGQDGYTF.

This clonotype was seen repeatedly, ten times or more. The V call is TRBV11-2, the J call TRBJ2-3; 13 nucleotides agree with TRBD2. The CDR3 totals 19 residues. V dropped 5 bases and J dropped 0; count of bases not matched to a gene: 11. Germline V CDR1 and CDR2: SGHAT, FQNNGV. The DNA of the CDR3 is TGTGCCAGCAGCCCTCGAGGGGGACTAGCGGGATCTAGCACAGATACGCAGTATTTT. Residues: CASSPRGGLAGSSTDTQYF.

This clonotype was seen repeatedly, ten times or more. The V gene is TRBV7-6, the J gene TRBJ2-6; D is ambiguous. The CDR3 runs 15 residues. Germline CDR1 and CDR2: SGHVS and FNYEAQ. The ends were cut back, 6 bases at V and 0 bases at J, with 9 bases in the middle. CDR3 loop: CASRDRTSGANVLTF. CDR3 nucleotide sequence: TGTGCCAGCAGGGACCGGACCTCTGGGGCCAACGTCCTGACTTTC.

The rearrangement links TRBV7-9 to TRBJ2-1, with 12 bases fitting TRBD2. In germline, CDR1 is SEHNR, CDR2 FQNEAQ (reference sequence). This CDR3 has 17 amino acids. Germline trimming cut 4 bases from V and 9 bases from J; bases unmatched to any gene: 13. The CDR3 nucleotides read TGTGCCAGCAGCTCTTTGAGGGCTAGCGGGAGGGTGGGTGAGCAGTTCTTC. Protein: CASSSLRASGRVGEQFF.

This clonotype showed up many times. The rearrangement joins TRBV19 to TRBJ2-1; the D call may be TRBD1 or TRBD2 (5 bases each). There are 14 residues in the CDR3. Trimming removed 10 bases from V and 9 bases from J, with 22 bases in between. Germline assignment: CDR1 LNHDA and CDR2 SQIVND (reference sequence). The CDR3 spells CATTGTGTLAEQFF. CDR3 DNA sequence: TGTGCCACCACCGGGACGGGCACCCTCGCTGAGCAGTTCTTC. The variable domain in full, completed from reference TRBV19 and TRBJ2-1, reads DGGITQSPKYLFRKEGQNVTLSCEQNLNHDAMYWYRQDPGQGLRLIYYSQIVNDFQKGDIAEGYSVSREKKESFPLTVTSAQKNPTAFYLCATTGTGTLAEQFFGPGTRLTVL.

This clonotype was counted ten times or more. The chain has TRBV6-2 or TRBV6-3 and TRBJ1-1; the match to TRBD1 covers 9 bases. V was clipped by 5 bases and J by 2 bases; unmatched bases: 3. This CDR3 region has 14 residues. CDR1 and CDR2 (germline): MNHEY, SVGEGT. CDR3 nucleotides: TGTGCCAGCAGTAGACAGGGGGACAACACTGAAGCTTTCTTT. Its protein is CASSRQGDNTEAFF.

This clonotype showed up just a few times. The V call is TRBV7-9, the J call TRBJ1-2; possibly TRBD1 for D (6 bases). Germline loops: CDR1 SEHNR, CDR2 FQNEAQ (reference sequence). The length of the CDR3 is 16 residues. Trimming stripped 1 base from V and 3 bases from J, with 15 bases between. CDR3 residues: CASSLEGDQRHYGYTF. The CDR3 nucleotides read TGTGCCAGCAGCTTAGAGGGGGACCAAAGACACTATGGCTACACCTTC.

DNA for the CDR3: TGTGCCATTCAGGACAGGGGGGCCACAGATACGCAGTATTTT. The encoded protein is CAIQDRGATDTQYF. The chain couples TRBV10-3 to TRBJ2-3; 10 positions match TRBD1. The length of the CDR3 is 14 residues. CDR1 ENHRY and CDR2 SYGVKD come from the germline V gene. V dropped 9 bases and J dropped 2; count of bases not matched to a gene: 5.

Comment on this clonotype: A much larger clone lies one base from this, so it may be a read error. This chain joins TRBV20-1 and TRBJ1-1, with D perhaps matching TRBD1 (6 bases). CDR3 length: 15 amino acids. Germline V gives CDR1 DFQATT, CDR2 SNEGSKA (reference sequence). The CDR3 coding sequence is TGCAGTACTAGAGGGAGGGGGGCTATGAACACTGAAGCTTTCTTT. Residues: CSTRGRGAMNTEAFF.

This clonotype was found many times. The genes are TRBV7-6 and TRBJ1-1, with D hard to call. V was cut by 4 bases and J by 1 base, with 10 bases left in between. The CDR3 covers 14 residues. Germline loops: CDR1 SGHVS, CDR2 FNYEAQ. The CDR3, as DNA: TGTGCCAGCAGCTACCGGACGGAGAACACTGAAGCTTTCTTT. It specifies CASSYRTENTEAFF.

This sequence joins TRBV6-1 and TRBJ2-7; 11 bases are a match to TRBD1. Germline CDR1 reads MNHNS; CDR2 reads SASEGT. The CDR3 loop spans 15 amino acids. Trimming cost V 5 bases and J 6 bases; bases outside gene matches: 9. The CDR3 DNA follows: TGTGCCAGCAGTTCCCGGACAGGGGGCGCGTCCGAGCAGTACTTC. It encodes CASSSRTGGASEQYF.

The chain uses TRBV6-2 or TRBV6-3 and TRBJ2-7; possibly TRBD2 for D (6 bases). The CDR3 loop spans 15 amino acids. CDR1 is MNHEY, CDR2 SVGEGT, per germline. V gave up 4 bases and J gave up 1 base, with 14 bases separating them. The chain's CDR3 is CASSSDGRGSYEQYF. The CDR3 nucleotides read TGTGCCAGCAGTTCGGACGGGAGAGGATCCTACGAGCAGTACTTC.

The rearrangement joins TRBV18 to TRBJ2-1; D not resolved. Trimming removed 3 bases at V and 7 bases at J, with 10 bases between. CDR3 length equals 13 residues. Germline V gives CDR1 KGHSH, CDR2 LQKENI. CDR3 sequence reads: CASSPELGNEQFF. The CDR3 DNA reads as TGTGCCAGCTCACCTGAACTGGGGAATGAGCAGTTCTTC.

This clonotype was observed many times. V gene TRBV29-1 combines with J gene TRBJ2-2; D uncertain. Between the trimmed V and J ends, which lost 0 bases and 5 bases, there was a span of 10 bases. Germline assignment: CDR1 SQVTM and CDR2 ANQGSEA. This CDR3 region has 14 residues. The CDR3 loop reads CSVEDLRQTGELFF. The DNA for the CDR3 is TGCAGCGTTGAAGATCTCCGGCAGACCGGGGAGCTGTTTTTT.

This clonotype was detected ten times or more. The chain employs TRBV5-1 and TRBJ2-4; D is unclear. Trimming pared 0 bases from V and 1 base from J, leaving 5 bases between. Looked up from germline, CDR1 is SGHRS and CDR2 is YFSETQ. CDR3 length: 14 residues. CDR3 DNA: TGCGCCAGCAGCTTGGAAGGGGCCAAAAACATTCAGTACTTC. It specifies CASSLEGAKNIQYF.

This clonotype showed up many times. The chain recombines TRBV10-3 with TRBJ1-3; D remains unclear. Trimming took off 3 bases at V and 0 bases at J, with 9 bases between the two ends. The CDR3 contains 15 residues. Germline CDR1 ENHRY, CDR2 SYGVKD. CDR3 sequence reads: CAISDKDFSGNTIYF. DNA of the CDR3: TGTGCCATCAGTGATAAGGATTTCTCTGGAAACACCATATATTTT.